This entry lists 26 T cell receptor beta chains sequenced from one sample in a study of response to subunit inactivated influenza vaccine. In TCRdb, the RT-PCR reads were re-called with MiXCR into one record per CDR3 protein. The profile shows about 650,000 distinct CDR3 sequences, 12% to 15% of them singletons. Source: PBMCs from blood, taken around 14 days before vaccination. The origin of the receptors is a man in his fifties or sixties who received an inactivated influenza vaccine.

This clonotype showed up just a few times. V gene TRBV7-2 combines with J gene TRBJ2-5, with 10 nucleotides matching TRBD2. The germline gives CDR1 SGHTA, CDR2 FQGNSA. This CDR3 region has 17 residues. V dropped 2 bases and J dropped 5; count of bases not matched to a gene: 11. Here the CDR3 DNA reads TGTGCCAGCAGCTTAAGGGATAGCGGGGGGTTGTGGGAGACCCAGTACTTC. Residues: CASSLRDSGGLWETQYF.

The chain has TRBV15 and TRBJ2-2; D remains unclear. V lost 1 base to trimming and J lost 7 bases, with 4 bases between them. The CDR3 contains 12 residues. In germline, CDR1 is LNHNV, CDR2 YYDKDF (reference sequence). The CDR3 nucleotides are TGTGCCACCAGCAGAGCCGGCGGGGAGCTGTTTTTT. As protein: CATSRAGGELFF.

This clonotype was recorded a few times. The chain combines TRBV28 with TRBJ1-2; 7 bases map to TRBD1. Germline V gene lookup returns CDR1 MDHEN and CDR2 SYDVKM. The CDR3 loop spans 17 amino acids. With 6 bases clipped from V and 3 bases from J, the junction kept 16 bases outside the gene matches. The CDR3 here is CASRFGYRRGRDYGYTF. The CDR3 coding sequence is TGTGCCAGCAGGTTTGGGTACCGTAGGGGGCGCGACTATGGCTACACCTTC.

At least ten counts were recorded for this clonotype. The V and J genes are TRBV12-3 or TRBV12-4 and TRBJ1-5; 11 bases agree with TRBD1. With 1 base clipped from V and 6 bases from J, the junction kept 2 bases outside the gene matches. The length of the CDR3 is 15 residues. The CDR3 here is CASSLGTGGFQPQHF. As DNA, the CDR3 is TGTGCCAGCAGTTTAGGGACAGGGGGCTTTCAGCCCCAGCATTTT.

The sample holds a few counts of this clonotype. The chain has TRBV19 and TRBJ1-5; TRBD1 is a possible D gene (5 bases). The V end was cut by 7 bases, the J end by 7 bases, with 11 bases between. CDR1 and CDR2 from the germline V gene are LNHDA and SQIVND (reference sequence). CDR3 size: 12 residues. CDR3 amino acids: CASTDGDQPQHF. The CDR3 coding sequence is TGTGCCAGTACCGATGGGGACCAGCCCCAGCATTTT.

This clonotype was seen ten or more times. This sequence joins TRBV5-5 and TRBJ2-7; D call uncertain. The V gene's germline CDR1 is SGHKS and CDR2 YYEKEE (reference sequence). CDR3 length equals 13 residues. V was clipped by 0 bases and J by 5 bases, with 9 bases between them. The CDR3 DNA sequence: TGTGCCAGCAGCTTGGTTGGGATCAACGAGCAGTACTTC. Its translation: CASSLVGINEQYF.

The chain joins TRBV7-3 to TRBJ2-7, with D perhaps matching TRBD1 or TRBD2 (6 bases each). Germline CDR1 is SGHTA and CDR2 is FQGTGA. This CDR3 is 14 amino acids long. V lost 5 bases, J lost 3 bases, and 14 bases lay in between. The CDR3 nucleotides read TGTGCCAGCAGCGAGAGACTAGGGGGCTACGAGCAGTACTTC. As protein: CASSERLGGYEQYF.

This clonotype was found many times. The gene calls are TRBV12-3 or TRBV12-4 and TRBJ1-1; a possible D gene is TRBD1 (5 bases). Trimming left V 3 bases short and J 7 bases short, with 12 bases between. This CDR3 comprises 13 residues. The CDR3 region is CASSLGGRGEAFF. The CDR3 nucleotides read TGTGCCAGCAGTTTGGGGGGAAGGGGTGAAGCTTTCTTT.

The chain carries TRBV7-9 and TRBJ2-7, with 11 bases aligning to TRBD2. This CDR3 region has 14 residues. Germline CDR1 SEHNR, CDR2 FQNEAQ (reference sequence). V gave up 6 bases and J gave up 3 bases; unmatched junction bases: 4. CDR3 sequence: CASSSGRALYEQYF. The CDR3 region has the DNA TGTGCCAGCAGTAGCGGGAGGGCCCTCTACGAGCAGTACTTC. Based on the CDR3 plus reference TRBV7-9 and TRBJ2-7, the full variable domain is DTGVSQNPRHKITKRGQNVTFRCDPISEHNRLYWYRQTLGQGPEFLTYFQNEAQLEKSRLLSDRFSAERPKGSFSTLEIQRTEQGDSAMYLCASSSGRALYEQYFGPGTRLTVT.

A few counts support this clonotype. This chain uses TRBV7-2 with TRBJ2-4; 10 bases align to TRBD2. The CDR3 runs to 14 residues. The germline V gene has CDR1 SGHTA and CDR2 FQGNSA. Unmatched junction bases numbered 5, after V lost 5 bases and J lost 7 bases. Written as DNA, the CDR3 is TGTGCCAGCAGCCCCCAAGCGGGAGGGAACATTCAGTACTTC. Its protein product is CASSPQAGGNIQYF.

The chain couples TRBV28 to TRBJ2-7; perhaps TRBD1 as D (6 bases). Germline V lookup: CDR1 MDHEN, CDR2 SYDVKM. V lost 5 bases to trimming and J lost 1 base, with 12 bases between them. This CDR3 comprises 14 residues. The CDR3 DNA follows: TGTGCCAGCAGTGGAAGGGACACTTCCTACGAGCAGTACTTC. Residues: CASSGRDTSYEQYF.

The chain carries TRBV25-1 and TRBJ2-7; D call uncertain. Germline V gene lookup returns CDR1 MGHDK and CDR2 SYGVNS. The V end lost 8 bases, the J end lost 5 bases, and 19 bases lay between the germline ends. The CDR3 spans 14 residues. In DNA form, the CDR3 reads TGTGCCAGCTCTCCTGCTGGGCTTGGGGACGAGCAGTACTTC. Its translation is CASSPAGLGDEQYF.

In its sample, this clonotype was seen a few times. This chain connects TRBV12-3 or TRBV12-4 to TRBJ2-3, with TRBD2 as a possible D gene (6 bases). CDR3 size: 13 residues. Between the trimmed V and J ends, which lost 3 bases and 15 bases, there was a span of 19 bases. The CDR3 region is CASSFRDSGDSYF. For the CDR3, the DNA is TGTGCCAGCAGTTTCCGGGATAGCGGAGACTCTTATTTT.

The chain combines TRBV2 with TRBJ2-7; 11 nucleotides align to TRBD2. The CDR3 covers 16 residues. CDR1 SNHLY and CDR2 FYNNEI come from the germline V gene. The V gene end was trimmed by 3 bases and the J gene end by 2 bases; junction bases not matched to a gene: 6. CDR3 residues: CASSDSLAGGTYEQYF. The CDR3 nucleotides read TGTGCCAGCAGTGATAGTCTAGCGGGGGGAACCTACGAGCAGTACTTC.

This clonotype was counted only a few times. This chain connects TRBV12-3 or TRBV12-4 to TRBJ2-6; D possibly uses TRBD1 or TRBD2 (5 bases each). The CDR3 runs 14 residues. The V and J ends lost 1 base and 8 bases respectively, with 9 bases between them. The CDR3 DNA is TGTGCCAGCAGTTTAGGGCAGGGACCCAACGTCCTGACTTTC. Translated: CASSLGQGPNVLTF.

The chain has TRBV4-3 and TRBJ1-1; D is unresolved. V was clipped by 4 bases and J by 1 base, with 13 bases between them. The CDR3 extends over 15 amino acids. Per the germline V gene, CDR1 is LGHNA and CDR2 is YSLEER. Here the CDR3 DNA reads TGCGCCAGCAGCCCCCAAATAACGGCGAACACTGAAGCTTTCTTT. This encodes CASSPQITANTEAFF.

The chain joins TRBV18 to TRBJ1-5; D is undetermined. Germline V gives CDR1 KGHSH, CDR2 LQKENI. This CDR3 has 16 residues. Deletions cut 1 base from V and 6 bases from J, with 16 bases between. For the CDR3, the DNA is TGTGCCAGCTCACCACAAAAACAGTCGGCGGGTCAGCCCCAGCATTTT. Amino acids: CASSPQKQSAGQPQHF. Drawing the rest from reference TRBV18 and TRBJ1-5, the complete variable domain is NAGVMQNPRHLVRRRGQEARLRCSPMKGHSHVYWYRQLPEEGLKFMVYLQKENIIDESGMPKERFSAEFPKEGPSILRIQQVVRGDSAAYFCASSPQKQSAGQPQHFGDGTRLSIL.

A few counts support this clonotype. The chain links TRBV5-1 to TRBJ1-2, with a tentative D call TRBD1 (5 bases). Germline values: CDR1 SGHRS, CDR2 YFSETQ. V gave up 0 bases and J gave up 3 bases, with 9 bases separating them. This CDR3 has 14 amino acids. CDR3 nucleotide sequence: TGCGCCAGCAGCTTGGACCAGGGTGACTATGGCTACACCTTC. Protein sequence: CASSLDQGDYGYTF.

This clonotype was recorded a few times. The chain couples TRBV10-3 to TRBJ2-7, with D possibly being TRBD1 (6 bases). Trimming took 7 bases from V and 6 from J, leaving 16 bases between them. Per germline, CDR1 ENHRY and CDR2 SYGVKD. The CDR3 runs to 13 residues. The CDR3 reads CAITQGTGTEQYF. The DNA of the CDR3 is TGTGCCATCACCCAGGGGACCGGTACCGAGCAGTACTTC.

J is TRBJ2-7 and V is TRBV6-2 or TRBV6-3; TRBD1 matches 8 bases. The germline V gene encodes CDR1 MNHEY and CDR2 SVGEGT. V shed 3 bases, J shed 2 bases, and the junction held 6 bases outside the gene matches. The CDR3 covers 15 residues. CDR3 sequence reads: CASSYTTGVTYEQYF. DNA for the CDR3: TGTGCCAGCAGTTATACGACAGGGGTAACCTACGAGCAGTACTTC.

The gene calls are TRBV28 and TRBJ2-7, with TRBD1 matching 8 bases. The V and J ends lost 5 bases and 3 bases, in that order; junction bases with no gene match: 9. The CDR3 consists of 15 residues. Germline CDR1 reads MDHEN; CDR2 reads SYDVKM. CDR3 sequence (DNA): TGTGCCAGCAGTCGCCAGGACAGGGATCTCTACGAGCAGTACTTC. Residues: CASSRQDRDLYEQYF.

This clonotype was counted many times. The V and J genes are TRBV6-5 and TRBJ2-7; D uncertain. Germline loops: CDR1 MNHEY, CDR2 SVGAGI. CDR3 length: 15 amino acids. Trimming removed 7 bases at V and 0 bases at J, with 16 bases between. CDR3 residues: CASILLGGYSYEQYF. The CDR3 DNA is TGTGCCAGCATTTTATTGGGCGGCTACTCCTACGAGCAGTACTTC.

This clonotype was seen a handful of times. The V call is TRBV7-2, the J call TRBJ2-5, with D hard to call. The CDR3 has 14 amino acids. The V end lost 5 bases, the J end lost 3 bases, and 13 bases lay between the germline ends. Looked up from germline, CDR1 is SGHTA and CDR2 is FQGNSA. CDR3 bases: TGTGCCAGCAGCCCTGGGATCCGGAAAGAGACCCAGTACTTC. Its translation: CASSPGIRKETQYF.

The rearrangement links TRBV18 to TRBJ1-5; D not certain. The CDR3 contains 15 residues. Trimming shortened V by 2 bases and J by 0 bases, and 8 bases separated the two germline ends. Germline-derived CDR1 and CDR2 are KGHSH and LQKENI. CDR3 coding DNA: TGTGCCAGCTCACCAACAGCGGATAGCAATCAGCCCCAGCATTTT. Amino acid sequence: CASSPTADSNQPQHF.

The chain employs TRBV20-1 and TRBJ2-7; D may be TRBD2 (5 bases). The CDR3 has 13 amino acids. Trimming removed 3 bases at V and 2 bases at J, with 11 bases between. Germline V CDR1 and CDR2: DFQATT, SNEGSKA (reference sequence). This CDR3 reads CSASGLRTYEQYF. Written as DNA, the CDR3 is TGCAGTGCTAGTGGACTGAGAACCTACGAGCAGTACTTC.

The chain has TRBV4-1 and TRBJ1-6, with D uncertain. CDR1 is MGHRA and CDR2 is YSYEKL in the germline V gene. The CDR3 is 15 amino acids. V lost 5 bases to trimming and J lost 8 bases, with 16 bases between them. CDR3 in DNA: TGCGCCAGCAGCGAAAGCCAAGGGATCTATTCACCCCTCCACTTT. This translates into CASSESQGIYSPLHF.